This TCR beta chain appears in the sequencing data of a study of T cell responses to AZD1222 COVID-19 vaccine. General observations from the study: Most donors were white British, females outnumbered males, and clonal diversity was possibly underestimated.

A note on this clone: Its antigen is currently unknown.

TCRdb's copy holds only in-frame clones and misses some; the assay was immunoSEQ multiplex PCR. The sample has some 92,000 clones, 91% seen once. Losses at the gene ends were 7 bases for V and 5 bases for J; bases not matched to a gene: 5. The CDR3 has 13 amino acids. CDR1 MNHEY and CDR2 SVGAGI come from the germline V gene. The TCR sequence derives from an adult in good health. The source was peripheral blood, collected on day 0 of AZD1222 vaccination. The J gene is TRBJ2-7, the V gene TRBV6-5, with 10 bases that match TRBD1. Here the CDR3 DNA reads TGTGCCAGCAATTCGGGACAGGGGAACGAGCAGTACTTC. Its translation: CASNSGQGNEQYF.